This T cell receptor (beta chain) was captured by sequencing in a study of blood T cell repertoires in COVID-19. Whole-study context: The United States, Italy and Spain were the sources of the acute and convalescent COVID-19 samples. Sources were T cells, B-cell-depleted T cells, or PBMCs; the material itself was cDNA or gDNA.

Seattle patient enrollment occurred during active infection, with longitudinal follow-up thereafter. Original handling: Nucleated cell number was recorded as an estimate derived from reference gene primer amplification. Profiling relied on immunoSEQ multiplex PCR, and the TCRdb table lists in-frame clones only, not all of them. Clone size and V and J calls were adopted from that table, with D and trimming inferred from the DNA. Altogether about 320,000 clones are present, about 87% being singletons, with the ten largest covering about 1.5%. Germline CDR1 SNHLY, CDR2 FYNNEI. The CDR3 has 18 amino acids. J lost 5 bases, V lost 0 bases, and 11 bases had no gene match.

The genes are TRBV2 and TRBJ2-5; 11 bases match TRBD2. Sequencing was carried out using peripheral blood. This clonotype was sampled from a woman aged 25 to 39 with COVID-19, enrolled during active disease. The DNA of the CDR3 is TGTGCCAGCAGTGAAGCGTGGGTATTAGCGGGGGGGCTGGAGACCCAGTACTTC. Encoded protein: CASSEAWVLAGGLETQYF.